The T cell receptor (beta chain) under discussion was sequenced for a study of shared clonotypes between healthy human individuals. Study as a whole: The study enrolled a couple of women and three men aged 18 to 49.

The V end was cut by 5 bases, the J end by 0 bases, with 10 bases between. The CDR3 has 15 amino acids. Per the germline V gene, CDR1 is SGHTA and CDR2 is FQGNSA. Healthy HIV-negative adults with no recent acute infections or vaccinations were recruited as donors. Donors were Caucasian adults residing in Nashville, Tennessee, USA. Generated by immunoSEQ multiplex PCR, the TCRdb table keeps only in-frame clones and is missing some. The table records about 2.3 million clones, 85% to 95% of them present only once. The J gene is TRBJ1-4, the V gene TRBV7-2, with D unclear. This receptor was taken from a man aged 18 to 29 in good health. Some clones in this sample may be carry-over from other donors' samples. Sequenced material: naive CD4+ T cells from PBMCs. Indicated subset: CD45RA+ positively selected. The CDR3 here is CASSRSAATNEKLFF. In DNA, the CDR3 is TGTGCCAGCAGCAGATCCGCCGCAACTAATGAAAAACTGTTTTTT.